One T cell receptor (beta chain) is described in this entry. The target antigen is unknown. This record belongs to a study of shared clonotypes between healthy human individuals. General study results and limits: Shared clonotypes: approximately 5.3% naive CD4, 3.5% to 4% naive CD8, about 2.5% memory CD4, 0.4% memory CD8.

CD8 memory merged CD45RO+ with CCR7-negative CD45RA+ TemRA cells. V lost 6 bases to trimming and J lost 5 bases, with 16 bases between them. Germline CDR1 is MNHEY and CDR2 is SMNVEV (reference sequence). The CDR3 has 14 amino acids. Evenly divided among several immunoSEQ plates was the genomic DNA of each subset. Profiled with immunoSEQ multiplex PCR; TCRdb holds only in-frame clones, not every one. The table has under 350,000 clones, 87% seen once. Material: memory CD8+ T cells sorted from blood. Regarding subset: CD45RO+ cells pooled with CCR7-negative TemRA cells. The chain carries TRBV27 and TRBJ2-5, with D maybe TRBD2 (5 bases). The clonotype originates from a man younger than 35 in good health. CDR3 in amino acids: CASSPTVEEETQYF. In DNA, the CDR3 is TGTGCCAGCAGCCCCACGGTGGAGGAGGAGACCCAGTACTTC.